The sequence of this TCR beta chain was determined in a study of identical twins. TCRdb re-derived calls from the 5' RACE reads in MiXCR, one entry per CDR3 protein. The repertoire holds around 680,000 distinct CDR3 sequences, with over 8.5% as singletons. The data were also submitted as part of a second study, on yellow fever vaccine responses in identical twins.

This receptor was taken from a woman between 18 and 29 years old in good health. The sample taken for sequencing was PBMCs.

The CDR3 region is CASGLDRVKTQYF. CDR3 DNA sequence: TGTGCTAGTGGTTTGGACAGGGTAAAGACCCAGTACTTC. The chain uses TRBV12-5 and TRBJ2-5; perhaps TRBD1 as D (6 bases). Germline V gene sequence: CDR1 LGHNT, CDR2 FRNRAP. V shed 1 base and J shed 6 bases, with 9 bases lying between them. This CDR3 has 13 residues.